This T cell receptor (beta chain) was recorded in a study of immune evolution from preneoplasia to lung adenocarcinoma. Only a few counts were recorded for this clone. V shed 4 bases and J shed 4 bases, with 8 bases lying between them. CDR1 is SNHLY, CDR2 FYNNEI, per germline. CDR3 length: 13 residues. The repertoire was sequenced with immunoSEQ multiplex PCR; TCRdb's copy has only in-frame clones and lacks some. Of around 25,000 clones listed, just under 75% are singletons. The sequenced material came from FFPE invasive lung adenocarcinoma tissue. The source of this sequence is a person aged 55-75 years with invasive lung adenocarcinoma. Some clones in this sample may be carry-over from other donors' samples. The chain recombines TRBV2 with TRBJ1-5; possible D gene TRBD1, 5 bases. Here the CDR3 reads CASSGDGNQPQHF. DNA for the CDR3: TGTGCCAGCAGTGGGGACGGAAATCAGCCCCAGCATTTT.